The T cell receptor (beta chain) described here comes from a study of identical twins. Study-level results: Recombination models fit unrelated individuals' TCR alpha sharing but underestimated twins'. Beta out-of-frame twin sharing showed a weaker excess.

A word on this clonotype: Its antigen is not identified.

Template switching created a universal primer site, and the cDNA included unique molecular identifiers. TCRdb re-called the 5' RACE reads through MiXCR, storing one row per CDR3 protein. The sample records roughly 250,000 distinct CDR3 sequences, around an eighth being singletons. Germline CDR1 LNHNV, CDR2 YYDKDF (reference sequence). The ends were cut back, 0 bases at V and 0 bases at J, with 17 bases in the middle. The CDR3 covers 18 residues. The TCR originated in a woman aged 18-30 years in good health. The chain recombines TRBV15 with TRBJ1-1; no definite D call. The sample comprised memory (CD45RO+) T cells sorted from blood. The CDR3 nucleotides are TGTGCCACCAGCAGAGATCTCAGGAGTTTTAGTATGAACACTGAAGCTTTCTTT. Its translation: CATSRDLRSFSMNTEAFF.